The next 4 T cell receptor beta chains were all read from a single sample in a study of CD8 T cells in ankylosing spondylitis. MiXCR, run by TCRdb on the 5' RACE reads, gives a single entry per CDR3 protein. The data show 180,000 or so distinct CDR3 sequences, 11% seen once. Input material: blood, either unsorted or a sorted T cell fraction (not recorded which). All receptors derive from a male donor with ankylosing spondylitis or in good health (not recorded which).

This clonotype was observed many times. The chain combines TRBV29-1 with TRBJ1-1; TRBD1 agrees at 7 bases. The J segment lost 5 bases and the V segment lost 4 bases, leaving 7 bases of the junction unmatched. This CDR3 spans 13 amino acids. From germline, CDR1 is SQVTM and CDR2 ANQGSEA. CDR3 protein: CSVGIQGRTEAFF. The DNA of the CDR3 is TGCAGCGTTGGAATACAGGGGAGGACTGAAGCTTTCTTT.

The chain carries TRBV7-2 and TRBJ2-7, with 8 nucleotides matching TRBD2. CDR3 length: 15 residues. Germline lookup yields CDR1 SGHTA and CDR2 FQGNSA. With V trimmed by 2 bases and J by 5 bases, 8 bases remained unmatched. The CDR3 sequence: CASSLFVAGGDEQYF. CDR3 nucleotides: TGTGCCAGCAGCTTATTCGTTGCGGGGGGTGACGAGCAGTACTTC.

This clonotype occurred many times. The V and J genes are TRBV7-9 and TRBJ2-1, with D maybe TRBD2 (5 bases). The CDR3 length is 16 residues. Germline lookup yields CDR1 SEHNR and CDR2 FQNEAQ (reference sequence). Deletions cut 5 bases from V and 6 bases from J, with 20 bases between. CDR3 sequence reads: CASSPSTPIEGNEQFF. Written as DNA, the CDR3 is TGTGCCAGCAGCCCGTCCACTCCAATAGAGGGCAATGAGCAGTTCTTC.

The genes are TRBV12-3 or TRBV12-4 and TRBJ1-2; no reliable D call. The V end was cut by 6 bases, the J end by 5 bases, with 10 bases between. The length of the CDR3 is 12 residues. The CDR3 loop is CASSKVGYGYTF. For the CDR3, the DNA is TGTGCCAGCAGCAAGGTCGGTTATGGCTACACCTTC.